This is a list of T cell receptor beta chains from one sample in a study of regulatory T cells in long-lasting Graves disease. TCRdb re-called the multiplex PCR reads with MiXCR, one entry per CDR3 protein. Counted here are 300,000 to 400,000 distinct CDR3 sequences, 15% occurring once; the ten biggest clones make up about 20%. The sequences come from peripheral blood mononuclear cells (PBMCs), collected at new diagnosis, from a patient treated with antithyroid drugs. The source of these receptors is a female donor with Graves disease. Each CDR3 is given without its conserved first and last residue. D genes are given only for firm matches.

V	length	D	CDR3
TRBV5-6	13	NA	ASSPRVGRWDTQY
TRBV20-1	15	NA	SAISRTPGWESDTQY
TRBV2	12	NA	ASSPRRVQETQY
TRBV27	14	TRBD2	ASSLGTSGISDTQY
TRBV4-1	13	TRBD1	ASSQDQGAVGEQY
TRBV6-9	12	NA	ASSYHQGFGEQY
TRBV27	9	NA	ATKRAYEQY
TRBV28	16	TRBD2	ASSQPGLAGPSSYEQY
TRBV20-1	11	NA	SAREVQGGGYT
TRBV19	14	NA	ASSMLTGNSNQPQH
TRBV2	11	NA	ASSEEGRDGYT
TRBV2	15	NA	ASSEIWSSENTGELF
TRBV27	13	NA	ASSLSARDQETQY
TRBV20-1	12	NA	SARGGGADTEAF
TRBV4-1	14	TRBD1	ASSRTTGAGNTEAF
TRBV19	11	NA	ASRYRRASEAF